This entry lists 16 T cell receptor beta chains sequenced from one sample in a study of T-cell reconstitution after alpha-beta-depleted transplantation in children. Researchers prepared the TCRbeta library using unique molecular identifiers, the study reports. Each CDR3 protein gets one entry after TCRdb re-called the PCR reads with MiXCR. The sample has about 980,000 distinct CDR3 sequences, roughly 29% seen once. The sequencing used PBMCs, mostly from graft donor cells, collected 360 days after TCRalphabeta/CD19-depleted stem cell transplant. These receptors originate from a boy under three years old who had a stem cell transplant for SCID, so the T cells may come from the graft donor.

This clonotype has a handful of counts. V is TRBV29-1 and J is TRBJ1-2, with TRBD1 as a possible D gene (6 bases). Germline V gene sequence: CDR1 SQVTM, CDR2 ANQGSEA. CDR3 length equals 13 residues. Trimming removed 7 bases at V and 4 bases at J, with 16 bases between. CDR3 coding DNA: TGCAGCGCCAGAACCCAGGGGTCCTATGGCTACACCTTC. Amino acids: CSARTQGSYGYTF.

This chain links TRBV12-3 or TRBV12-4 with TRBJ1-1, with D maybe TRBD1 (6 bases). Trimming took off 1 base at V and 10 bases at J, with 13 bases between the two ends. CDR3 size: 13 residues. The CDR3 sequence: CASSLGGHFAAFF. CDR3 DNA sequence: TGTGCCAGCAGTTTAGGGGGGCACTTCGCAGCTTTCTTT.

The CDR3 here is CASSYSAEGGNTIYF. CDR3 in DNA: TGTGCCAGCAGTTACTCGGCAGAGGGCGGAAACACCATATATTTT. This rearrangement joins TRBV6-5 to TRBJ1-3; no clear D gene. The germline gives CDR1 MNHEY, CDR2 SVGAGI. The CDR3 covers 15 residues. The V end was cut by 0 bases, the J end by 4 bases, with 10 bases between.

This clonotype appeared many times. The V and J genes are TRBV29-1 and TRBJ2-5; 10 nucleotides match TRBD2. Per germline, CDR1 SQVTM and CDR2 ANQGSEA. Trimming cost V 7 bases and J 7 bases; bases outside gene matches: 9. This CDR3 is built from 13 residues. CDR3 nucleotides: TGCAGCGCCCTTACTAGCGGGGTTGGGACCCAGTACTTC. This encodes CSALTSGVGTQYF.

The rearrangement links TRBV4-1 to TRBJ2-5; D is possibly TRBD2 (6 bases). The V gene's germline CDR1 is MGHRA and CDR2 YSYEKL. The CDR3 length is 13 residues. Trimming removed 1 base from V and 5 bases from J, with 8 bases in between. CDR3 sequence reads: CASSQVLAETQYF. The CDR3 bases are TGCGCCAGCAGCCAAGTCCTAGCGGAGACCCAGTACTTC.

This clonotype was counted a few times. The chain recombines TRBV9 with TRBJ2-1; 7 bases match TRBD2. In germline, CDR1 is SGDLS, CDR2 YYNGEE. V was pared by 4 bases and J by 7 bases, with 17 bases of the junction left unmatched. The CDR3 contains 17 residues. CDR3 coding DNA: TGTGCCAGCAGCCCAGGTCTTAGGGAGGGTTGGGGGAATGAGCAGTTCTTC. This sequence encodes CASSPGLREGWGNEQFF.

This clonotype showed up just a few times. The V and J genes are TRBV28 and TRBJ2-7; 7 bases match TRBD1. There are 16 residues in the CDR3. Germline loops: CDR1 MDHEN, CDR2 SYDVKM. Germline trimming cut 3 bases from V and 4 bases from J; bases unmatched to any gene: 12. DNA of the CDR3: TGTGCCAGCAGTTTTCGGTATTGGGACAGCTCATACGAGCAGTACTTC. As protein: CASSFRYWDSSYEQYF.

The table lists this clonotype with a few counts. The chain links TRBV5-5 to TRBJ2-7, with D possibly TRBD1 on 6 matching bases. This CDR3 region has 13 residues. Germline lookup yields CDR1 SGHKS and CDR2 YYEKEE (reference sequence). Trimming removed 5 bases from V and 2 bases from J, with 11 bases in between. CDR3 amino acids: CASSGDNTYEQYF. The CDR3 coding sequence is TGTGCCAGCAGTGGGGACAATACCTACGAGCAGTACTTC.

This clonotype was counted a few times. This rearrangement joins TRBV5-1 to TRBJ2-7; unclear D gene. Germline lookup yields CDR1 SGHRS and CDR2 YFSETQ. This CDR3 contains 14 residues. With 3 bases removed from V and 1 base from J, the gap between germline ends came to 11 bases. The CDR3 coding sequence is TGCGCCAGCAGCTATTCGTGGGGTTCCTACGAGCAGTACTTC. This codes for CASSYSWGSYEQYF.

This clonotype occurred a few times. The chain combines TRBV27 with TRBJ2-7; D is perhaps TRBD1 (6 bases). Germline V gene lookup returns CDR1 MNHEY and CDR2 SMNVEV (reference sequence). The CDR3 is 12 amino acids. With 7 bases removed from V and 3 bases from J, the gap between germline ends came to 10 bases. The DNA of the CDR3 is TGTGCCAGCATCATGACAGGCTACGAGCAGTACTTC. Encoded protein: CASIMTGYEQYF.

This clonotype has only a few counts. The V and J genes are TRBV6-5 and TRBJ2-1; D is unclear. The V gene lost 0 bases and the J gene lost 0 bases, with 15 bases spanning the gap. Germline loops: CDR1 MNHEY, CDR2 SVGAGI. This CDR3 spans 18 amino acids. The CDR3 spells CASSYSASIASSYNEQFF. The CDR3 DNA reads TGTGCCAGCAGTTACTCTGCCAGCATCGCGAGCTCCTACAATGAGCAGTTCTTC.

This clonotype was seen more than once but under ten times. This chain joins TRBV29-1 and TRBJ1-5, with 7 bases that match TRBD1. Germline values: CDR1 SQVTM, CDR2 ANQGSEA. This CDR3 is 15 amino acids long. J was trimmed by 4 bases and V by 8 bases; bases with no gene match: 14. This CDR3 is CSSVTGSLENQPQHF. The CDR3 DNA sequence: TGCAGCTCAGTGACAGGGTCATTAGAGAATCAGCCCCAGCATTTT.

There are many counts of this clonotype. The rearrangement links TRBV25-1 to TRBJ2-5; a weak D match, TRBD2 (5 bases). V was trimmed by 6 bases and J by 5 bases, leaving 10 bases between them. Germline V gives CDR1 MGHDK, CDR2 SYGVNS. The CDR3 consists of 12 residues. The CDR3 region is CASRGEVETQYF. In nucleotides, the CDR3 is TGTGCCAGCAGGGGAGAGGTGGAGACCCAGTACTTC.

This clonotype has only a few counts. The rearrangement joins TRBV3-1 to TRBJ2-3, with unresolved D. V was pared by 0 bases and J by 2 bases, with 6 bases between. The CDR3 is 14 amino acids. Germline-derived CDR1 and CDR2 are LGHDT and YNNKEL (reference sequence). The CDR3 nucleotides are TGTGCCAGCAGCCAAGATCCAACCACAGATACGCAGTATTTT. Its protein product is CASSQDPTTDTQYF.

Only a few counts were recorded for this clonotype. The chain employs TRBV7-3 and TRBJ1-1; D ambiguous. Trimming removed 6 bases from V and 0 bases from J, with 8 bases in between. From germline, CDR1 is SGHTA and CDR2 FQGTGA. The CDR3 has 13 residues. The CDR3 nucleotides are TGTGCCAGCAGGGTAACAGTGAACACTGAAGCTTTCTTT. Amino acid sequence: CASRVTVNTEAFF.

The chain recombines TRBV3-1 with TRBJ2-1; D gene uncertain. The CDR3 consists of 15 residues. V was clipped by 2 bases and J by 5 bases, with 13 bases between them. CDR1 is LGHDT and CDR2 is YNNKEL in the germline V gene (reference sequence). The DNA for the CDR3 is TGTGCCAGCAGCCAACGGCGCCCCCGGGACAATGAGCAGTTCTTC. Its translation: CASSQRRPRDNEQFF.